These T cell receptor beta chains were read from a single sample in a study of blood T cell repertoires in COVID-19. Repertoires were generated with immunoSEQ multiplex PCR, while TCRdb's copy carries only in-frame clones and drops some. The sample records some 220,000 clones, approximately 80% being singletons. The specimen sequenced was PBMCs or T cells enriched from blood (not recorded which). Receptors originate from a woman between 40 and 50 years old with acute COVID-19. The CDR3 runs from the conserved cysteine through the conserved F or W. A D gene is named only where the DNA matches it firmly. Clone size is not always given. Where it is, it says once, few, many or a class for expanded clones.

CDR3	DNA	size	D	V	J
CASRAGQLNYGYTF	TGTGCCAGCAGAGCCGGACAGCTCAATTATGGCTACACCTTC	few	.	TRBV2	TRBJ1-2
CAAKVQGAMNTEAFF	TGTGCCGCAAAGGTACAGGGGGCAATGAACACTGAAGCTTTCTTT	.	TRBD1	TRBV6-5	TRBJ1-1
CASSYETYEQYF	TGTGCCAGCAGTTACGAGACCTACGAGCAGTACTTC	once	.	TRBV5-6	TRBJ2-7
CASSGRTGINYGYTF	TGTGCCAGCAGCGGGCGGACAGGCATAAACTATGGCTACACCTTC	.	TRBD1	TRBV9	TRBJ1-2
CASNPLDREYSGNTIYF	TGTGCCAGCAACCCCCTTGACAGGGAATACTCTGGAAACACCATATATTTT	.	TRBD1	TRBV7-9	TRBJ1-3
CASAGIVADTQYF	TGTGCCAGCGCAGGGATTGTCGCAGATACGCAGTATTTT	.	.	TRBV11-2	TRBJ2-3
CASRHAAISGNTIYF	TGTGCCAGTAGACACGCGGCTATCTCTGGAAACACCATATATTTT	.	.	TRBV19	TRBJ1-3
CASSPSPGQYF	TGTGCCAGCAGCCCCTCCCCGGGGCAGTATTTT	.	.	TRBV7-9	TRBJ2-3
CASSQVSSEQYF	TGCGCCAGCAGCCAAGTTTCCTCCGAGCAGTACTTC	medium-sized	.	TRBV4-1	TRBJ2-7
CASSREIGGAWNEQFF	TGCGCCAGCAGCCGAGAGATCGGGGGGGCCTGGAATGAGCAGTTCTTC	once	TRBD2	TRBV4-1	TRBJ2-1
CASSQVFSSYEQYF	TGTGCCAGCAGCCAAGTGTTTAGCTCCTACGAGCAGTACTTC	.	.	TRBV3-1/TRBV3-2	TRBJ2-7
CASSIPGNEQFF	TGTGCCAGCAGCATCCCAGGCAATGAGCAGTTCTTC	.	.	TRBV5-4	TRBJ2-1
CSASSQDVEKLFF	TGCAGTGCTAGTTCACAGGACGTGGAAAAACTGTTTTTT	.	.	TRBV20-1	TRBJ1-4
CASSLGPVGGYGYTF	TGTGCCAGCAGTCTGGGGCCGGTCGGGGGCTATGGCTACACCTTC	.	.	TRBV25-1	TRBJ1-2
CATSDPRDTGLEQYF	TGTGCCACCAGTGACCCCCGGGACACGGGGCTGGAGCAGTACTTC	.	.	TRBV24-1	TRBJ2-7
CASSRGQNIQYF	TGTGCCAGCAGCAGGGGCCAAAACATTCAGTACTTC	.	.	TRBV12-3/TRBV12-4	TRBJ2-4
CSARALDGYTF	TGCAGTGCTAGAGCCTTAGATGGCTACACCTTC	.	.	TRBV20-1	TRBJ1-2
CASSLGPSGVYNEQFF	TGTGCCAGCAGCTTGGGGCCTAGCGGGGTCTACAATGAGCAGTTCTTC	once	TRBD2	TRBV5-4	TRBJ2-1
CASHRTGELFF	TGCGCCAGTCACAGGACCGGGGAGCTGTTTTTT	.	.	TRBV5-1	TRBJ2-2
CASSLGAGFEQFF	TGTGCCAGCAGCTTGGGGGCGGGGTTTGAGCAGTTCTTC	.	.	TRBV5-6	TRBJ2-1
CASSERTSGINTGELFF	TGTGCCAGCAGTGAACGGACTAGCGGGATAAACACCGGGGAGCTGTTTTTT	.	TRBD2	TRBV6-1	TRBJ2-2
CASSSRQNTEAFF	TGTGCCAGCAGCTCCCGACAGAACACTGAAGCTTTCTTT	.	.	TRBV9	TRBJ1-1
CASRDGLAGMLGSYNEQFF	TGTGCCAGCAGGGACGGACTAGCGGGAATGCTAGGCTCCTACAATGAGCAGTTCTTC	.	TRBD2	TRBV7-9	TRBJ2-1
CASSLGTGNSPLHF	TGTGCCAGCAGCTTGGGGACAGGGAATTCACCCCTCCACTTT	.	TRBD1	TRBV5-6	TRBJ1-6
CASSSSGTGGYEQYF	TGTGCCAGCAGTTCCTCCGGGACAGGGGGATACGAGCAGTACTTC	.	TRBD1	TRBV28	TRBJ2-7
CSVEGQSYTDTQYF	TGCAGCGTTGAAGGACAGAGCTACACAGATACGCAGTATTTT	.	.	TRBV29-1	TRBJ2-3
CASSSGQVWTYEQYF	TGTGCCAGCAGCTCAGGACAGGTGTGGACCTACGAGCAGTACTTC	.	TRBD1	TRBV7-2	TRBJ2-7
CASSLGRGETQYF	TGTGCCAGCAGCTTAGGCAGGGGTGAGACCCAGTACTTC	.	.	TRBV7-2	TRBJ2-5
CASRFGGGRADTQYF	TGTGCCAGTCGCTTCGGGGGGGGCCGCGCAGATACGCAGTATTTT	.	TRBD2	TRBV19	TRBJ2-3
CASSLGQATEAFF	TGTGCCAGCAGTTTGGGGCAGGCCACTGAAGCTTTCTTT	.	.	TRBV12-3/TRBV12-4	TRBJ1-1
CASSRGQGGYTEAFF	TGTGCCAGCAGCCGCGGACAGGGGGGTTATACTGAAGCTTTCTTT	.	TRBD1	TRBV7-9	TRBJ1-1
CASSLGRGEQFF	TGTGCCAGCAGCTTAGGTCGCGGTGAGCAGTTCTTC	.	.	TRBV7-6	TRBJ2-1
CASSPQGTYSNQPQHF	TGTGCCAGCAGCCCCCAGGGAACTTATAGCAATCAGCCCCAGCATTTT	once	.	TRBV7-2	TRBJ1-5
CASRPTGFTEQYF	TGTGCCAGCAGGCCGACAGGGTTTACCGAGCAGTACTTC	.	TRBD1	TRBV6-5	TRBJ2-7
CASSLGDTRGEF	TGTGCCAGCAGCTTAGGGGACACCCGAGGAGAATTC	.	.	TRBV11-1	TRBJ1-1
CASRPTAGYGYTF	TGTGCCAGCAGACCGACAGCGGGCTATGGCTACACCTTC	.	.	TRBV11-2	TRBJ1-2
CASSPPSGSYNEQFF	TGTGCCAGCTCACCCCCTAGCGGGTCCTACAATGAGCAGTTCTTC	.	TRBD2	TRBV18	TRBJ2-1